This is a list of T cell receptor beta chains from one sample in a study of T cells after somatic rescue of genetic block. Assay: immunoSEQ multiplex PCR; the TCRdb copy retains only in-frame clones and omits some. The repertoire has more than 13,000 clones, about three quarters of them found once; the top ten carry about 30%. Sequenced: peripheral blood mononuclear cells (PBMCs). The receptors come from a man aged 18 to 35. Both conserved end residues are part of each CDR3.

TRBV29-1	TRBJ1-3	CSFRSPGGNTIYF
TRBV10-2	TRBJ2-3	CASTAGAPTDTQYF
TRBV18	TRBJ2-7	CASSPQGGLSSYEQYF
TRBV27	TRBJ2-7	CASSLSATLTAEQYF
TRBV2	TRBJ1-5	CASSGQGNPNQPQHF
TRBV5-1	TRBJ2-3	CASGNGGLGIDTQYF
TRBV9	TRBJ2-7	CASSVAASGALVEQYF
TRBV5-1	TRBJ1-1	CASSHGLSNTEAFF
TRBV5-4	TRBJ2-1	CASSFQHTGHNEQFF
TRBV5-1	TRBJ1-6	CASSLDSGSYSPLHF
TRBV27	TRBJ1-1	CASSARQGLNTEAFF
TRBV4-1	TRBJ1-2	CASSQDKRDFGYGYTF
TRBV28	TRBJ1-4	CASSGGGLLLEKLFF
TRBV28	TRBJ2-7	CASSPARGAGETYEQYF
TRBV30	TRBJ1-4	CACRAPNEKLFF
TRBV11-2	TRBJ2-5	CASSLGGSGVKARWTQYF
TRBV11-2	TRBJ2-3	CASSLDGLAYYTDTQYF
TRBV12-5	TRBJ2-3	CASGLGFTDTQYF
TRBV10-1	TRBJ2-7	CASSEGSFNEQYF
TRBV5-1	TRBJ2-3	CASSAFSQLYSSTDTQYF
TRBV28	TRBJ1-4	CASRPLGGNEKLFF
TRBV15	TRBJ1-4	CATSYRGEKLFF
TRBV19	TRBJ2-7	CASRAQGTTYEQYF
TRBV6-7	TRBJ2-1	CASSYSNWTGRAEGEQFF
TRBV4-1	TRBJ2-7	CASSQPIAGATYDEQYF
TRBV6-1	TRBJ1-5	CASTSQGGSNQPQHF
TRBV7-6	TRBJ1-5	CASSLAGTQPQHF
TRBV4-1	TRBJ1-5	CASSRQGVGNQPQHF
TRBV6-4	TRBJ2-1	CASSALAGGVDEQFF
TRBV19	TRBJ1-1	CASSIRAGYTEAFF
TRBV6-4	TRBJ2-2	CASSTGLATGELFF
TRBV6-1	TRBJ1-4	CASSFGRDYFEKLFF
TRBV12-5	TRBJ2-5	CASGLVRGGPQRQETQYF
TRBV5-1	TRBJ1-4	CASSYTPTNEKLFF
TRBV7-9	TRBJ1-2	CASSLGPGSNYGYTF
TRBV10-3	TRBJ2-2	CAIGWDFSTGELFF
TRBV10-1	TRBJ2-6	CASSLCSGANVLTF
TRBV5-1	TRBJ1-1	CASRGAGTGNTEAFF
TRBV5-1	TRBJ2-5	CASSFERYQETQYF
TRBV23-1	TRBJ2-3	CASRNDHGPGVGDTQYF